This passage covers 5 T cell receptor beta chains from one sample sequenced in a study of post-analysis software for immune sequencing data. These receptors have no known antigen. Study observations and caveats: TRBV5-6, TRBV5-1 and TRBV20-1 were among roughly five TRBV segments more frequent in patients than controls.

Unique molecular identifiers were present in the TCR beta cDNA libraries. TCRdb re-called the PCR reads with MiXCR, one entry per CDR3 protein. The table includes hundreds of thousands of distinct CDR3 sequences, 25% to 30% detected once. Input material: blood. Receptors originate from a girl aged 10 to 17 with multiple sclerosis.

The CDR3 sequence: CASSGWSDKGNIQYF. The DNA for the CDR3 is TGTGCCAGCAGTGGTTGGTCGGACAAAGGAAACATTCAGTACTTC. The chain uses TRBV25-1 and TRBJ2-4; maybe TRBD1 (5 bases). The germline V gene encodes CDR1 MGHDK and CDR2 SYGVNS. Trimming took off 4 bases at V and 6 bases at J, with 16 bases between the two ends. CDR3 length equals 15 residues.

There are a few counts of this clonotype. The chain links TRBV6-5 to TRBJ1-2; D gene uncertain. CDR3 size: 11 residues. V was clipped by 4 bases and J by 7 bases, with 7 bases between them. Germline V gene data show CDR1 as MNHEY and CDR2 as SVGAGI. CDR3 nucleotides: TGTGCCAGCAGTTCGACGGGTGGCTACACCTTC. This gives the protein CASSSTGGYTF.

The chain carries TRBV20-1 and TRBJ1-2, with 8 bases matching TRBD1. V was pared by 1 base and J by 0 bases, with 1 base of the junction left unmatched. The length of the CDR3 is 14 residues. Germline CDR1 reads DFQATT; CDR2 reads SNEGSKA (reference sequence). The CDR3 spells CSARVQGANYGYTF. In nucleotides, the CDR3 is TGCAGTGCTAGAGTACAGGGGGCTAACTATGGCTACACCTTC.

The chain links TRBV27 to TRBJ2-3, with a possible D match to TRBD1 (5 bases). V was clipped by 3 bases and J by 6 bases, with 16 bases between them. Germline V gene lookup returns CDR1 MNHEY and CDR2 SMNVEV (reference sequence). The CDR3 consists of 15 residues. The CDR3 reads CASSFRPYRFDTQYF. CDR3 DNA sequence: TGTGCCAGCAGTTTTAGGCCCTACAGGTTCGATACGCAGTATTTT.

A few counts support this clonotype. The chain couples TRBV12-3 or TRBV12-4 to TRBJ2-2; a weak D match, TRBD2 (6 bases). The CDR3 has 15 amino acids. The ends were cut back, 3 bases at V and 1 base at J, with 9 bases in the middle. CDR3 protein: CASSFGGRNTGELFF. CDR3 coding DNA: TGTGCCAGCAGTTTCGGAGGGCGGAACACCGGGGAGCTGTTTTTT.